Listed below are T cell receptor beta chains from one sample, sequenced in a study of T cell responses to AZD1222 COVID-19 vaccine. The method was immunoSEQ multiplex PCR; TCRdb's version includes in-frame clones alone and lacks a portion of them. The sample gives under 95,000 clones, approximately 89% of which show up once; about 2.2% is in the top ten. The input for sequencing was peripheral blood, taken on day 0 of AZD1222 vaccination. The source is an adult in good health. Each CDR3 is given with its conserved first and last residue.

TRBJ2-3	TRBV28	CASSRKPNQGAQYF
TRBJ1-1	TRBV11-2	CASSFDPSSFEAFF
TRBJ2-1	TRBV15	CATSRDYQTYNEQFF
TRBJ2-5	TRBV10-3	CAISGSLAGGLQETQYF
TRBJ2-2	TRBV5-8	CASRTNFYMGSTGELFF
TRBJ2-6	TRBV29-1	CSVGLGSSGANVLTF
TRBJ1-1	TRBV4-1	CASSQGTALNTEAFF
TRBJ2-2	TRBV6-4	CASSVEGNTGELFF
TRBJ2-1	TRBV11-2	CASSAPPQGVTFF
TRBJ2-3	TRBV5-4	CASTPGGQRTDTQYF
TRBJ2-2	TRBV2	CASRMQGTGELFF
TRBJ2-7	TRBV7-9	CASSQGLANPEQYF
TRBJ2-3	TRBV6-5	CASSYSRGGADTQYF
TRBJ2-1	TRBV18	CASSPPVRDWSYNEQFF
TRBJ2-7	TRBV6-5	CASSYFLDRSYEQYF
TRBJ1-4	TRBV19	CASSQLRAQFGEKLFF
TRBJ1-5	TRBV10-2	CASSEWTGGDQPQHF
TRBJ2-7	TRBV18	CASSPRDSSYEQYF
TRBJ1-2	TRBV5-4	CASSAAGDYGYTF
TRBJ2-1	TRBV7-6	CASSLEVGGHNGYNEQFF
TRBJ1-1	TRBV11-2	CASTQQGRDTEAFF
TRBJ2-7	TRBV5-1	CASSLVTGSDEQYF
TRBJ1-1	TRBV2	CASRNQNSPNTEAFF
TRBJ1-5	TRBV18	CASSLVRDQPQHF
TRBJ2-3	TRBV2	CASSEKGPLSTDTQYF
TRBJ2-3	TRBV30	CAWSVSAGSTDTQYF
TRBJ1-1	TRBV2	CASSEALTLMNTEAFF
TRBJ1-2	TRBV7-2	CASSLQKAGGYTF
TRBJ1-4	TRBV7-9	CASSSGTGPNEKLFF
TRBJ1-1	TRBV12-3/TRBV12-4	CACDRAMNTEAFF
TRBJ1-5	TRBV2	CASRGSRGPNQPQHF
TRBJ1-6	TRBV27	CASSLNGQSNSPLHF
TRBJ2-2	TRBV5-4	CASSLPGTPNTGELFF
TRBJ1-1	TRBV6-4	CASSGQDEAFF
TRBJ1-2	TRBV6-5	CASSYSKGRGYGYTF
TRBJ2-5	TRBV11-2	CASSFGGGRGNEETQYF
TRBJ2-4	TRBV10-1	CASQRGPGAKNIQYF